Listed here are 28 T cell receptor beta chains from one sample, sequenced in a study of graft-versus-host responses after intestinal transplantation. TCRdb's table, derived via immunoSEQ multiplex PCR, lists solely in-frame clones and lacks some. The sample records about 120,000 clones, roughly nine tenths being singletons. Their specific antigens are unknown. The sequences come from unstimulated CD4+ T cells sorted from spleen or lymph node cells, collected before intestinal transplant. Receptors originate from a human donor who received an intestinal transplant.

The CDR3 bases are TGTGCCAGCAGCTGGCCTGGGGGGGAAGCCTTAAATGAGCAGTTCTTC. Its translation: CASSWPGGEALNEQFF. This sequence joins TRBV5-4 and TRBJ2-1, with 7 positions matching TRBD2. Unmatched junction bases numbered 13, after V lost 3 bases and J lost 7 bases. Germline V gene data show CDR1 as SGHNT and CDR2 as YYREEE (reference sequence). The CDR3 has 16 residues.

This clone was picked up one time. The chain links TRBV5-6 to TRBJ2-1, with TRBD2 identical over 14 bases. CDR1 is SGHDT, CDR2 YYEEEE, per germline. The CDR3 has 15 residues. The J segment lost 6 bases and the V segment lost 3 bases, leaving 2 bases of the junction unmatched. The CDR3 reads CASSWGLAGVNEQFF. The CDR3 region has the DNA TGTGCCAGCAGCTGGGGACTAGCGGGAGTCAATGAGCAGTTCTTC.

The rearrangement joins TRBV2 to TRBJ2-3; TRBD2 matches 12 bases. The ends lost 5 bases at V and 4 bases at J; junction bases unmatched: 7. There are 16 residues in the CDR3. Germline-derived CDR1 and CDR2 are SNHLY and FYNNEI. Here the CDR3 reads CASSPTTSGGADTQYF. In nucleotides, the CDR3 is TGTGCCAGCAGTCCTACGACTAGCGGGGGCGCAGATACGCAGTATTTT.

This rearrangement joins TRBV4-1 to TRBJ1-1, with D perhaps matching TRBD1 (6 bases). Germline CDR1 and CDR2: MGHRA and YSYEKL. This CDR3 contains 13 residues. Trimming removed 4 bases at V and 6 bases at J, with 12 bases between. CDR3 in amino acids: CASSPVRGPEAFF. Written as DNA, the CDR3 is TGCGCCAGCAGCCCGGTCAGGGGACCTGAAGCTTTCTTT.

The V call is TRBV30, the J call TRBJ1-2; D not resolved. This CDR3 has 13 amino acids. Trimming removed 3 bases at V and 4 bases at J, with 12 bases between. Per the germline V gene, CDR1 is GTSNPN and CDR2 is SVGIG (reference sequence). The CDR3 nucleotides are TGTGCCTGGAGCCCCACGGTCTCCTATGGCTACACCTTC. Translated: CAWSPTVSYGYTF.

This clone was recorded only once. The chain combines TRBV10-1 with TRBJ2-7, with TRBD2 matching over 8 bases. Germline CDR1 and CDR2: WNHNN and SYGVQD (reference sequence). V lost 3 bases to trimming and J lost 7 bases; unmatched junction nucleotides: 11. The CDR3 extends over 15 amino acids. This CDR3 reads CASSDDSGMPWEQYF. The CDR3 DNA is TGCGCCAGCAGTGATGATAGCGGGATGCCGTGGGAGCAGTACTTC.

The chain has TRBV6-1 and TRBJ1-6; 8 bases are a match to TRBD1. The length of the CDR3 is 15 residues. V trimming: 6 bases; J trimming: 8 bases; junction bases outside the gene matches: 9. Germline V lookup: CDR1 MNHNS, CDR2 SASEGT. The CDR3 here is CASRAPDRGYSPLHF. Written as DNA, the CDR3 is TGTGCCAGCAGAGCGCCCGACAGGGGCTATTCACCCCTCCACTTT.

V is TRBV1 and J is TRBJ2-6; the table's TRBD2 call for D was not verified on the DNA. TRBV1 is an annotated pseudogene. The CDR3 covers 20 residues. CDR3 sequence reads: CTSSQGLAGGPLSGANVLTF. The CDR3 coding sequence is TGCACCAGCAGCCAAGGGCTAGCGGGAGGTCCTCTCTCTGGGGCCAACGTCCTGACTTTC.

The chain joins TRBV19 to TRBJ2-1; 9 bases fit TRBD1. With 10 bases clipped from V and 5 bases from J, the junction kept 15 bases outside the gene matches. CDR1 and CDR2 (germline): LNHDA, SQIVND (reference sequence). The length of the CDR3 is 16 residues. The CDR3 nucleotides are TGTGCCACCAGATCGGCAGGACAGGGGAACAACAATGAGCAGTTCTTC. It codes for CATRSAGQGNNNEQFF.

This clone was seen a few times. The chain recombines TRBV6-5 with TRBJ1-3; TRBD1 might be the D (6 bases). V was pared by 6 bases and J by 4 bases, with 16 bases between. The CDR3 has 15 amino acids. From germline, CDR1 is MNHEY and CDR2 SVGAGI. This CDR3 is CASRKQGIIGNTIYF. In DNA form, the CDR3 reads TGTGCCAGCAGGAAACAGGGAATTATCGGAAACACCATATATTTT.

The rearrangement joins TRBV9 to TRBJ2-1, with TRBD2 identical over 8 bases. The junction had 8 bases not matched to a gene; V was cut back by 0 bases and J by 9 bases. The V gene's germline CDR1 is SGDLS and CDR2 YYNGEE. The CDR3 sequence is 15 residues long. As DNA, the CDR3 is TGTGCCAGCAGCGTAGTCGGGAGGGCCGAGGGTGAGCAGTTCTTC. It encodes CASSVVGRAEGEQFF.

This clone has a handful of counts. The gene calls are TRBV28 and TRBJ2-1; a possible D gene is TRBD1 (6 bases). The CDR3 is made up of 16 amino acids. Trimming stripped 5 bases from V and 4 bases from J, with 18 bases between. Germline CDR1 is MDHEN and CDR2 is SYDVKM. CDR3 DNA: TGTGCCAGCAGTCTGGCAGGGGTTCTCTATTACAATGAGCAGTTCTTC. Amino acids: CASSLAGVLYYNEQFF.

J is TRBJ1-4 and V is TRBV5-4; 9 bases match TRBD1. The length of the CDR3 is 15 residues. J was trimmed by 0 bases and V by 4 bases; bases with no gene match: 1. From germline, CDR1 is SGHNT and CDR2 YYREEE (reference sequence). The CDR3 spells CASSRQGATNEKLFF. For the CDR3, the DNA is TGTGCCAGCAGCCGACAGGGGGCAACTAATGAAAAACTGTTTTTT.

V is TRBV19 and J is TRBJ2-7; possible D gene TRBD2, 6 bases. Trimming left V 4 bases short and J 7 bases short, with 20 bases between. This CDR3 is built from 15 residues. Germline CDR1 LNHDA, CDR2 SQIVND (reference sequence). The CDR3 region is CASSTPPGGVWEQYF. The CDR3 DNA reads TGTGCCAGTAGTACCCCCCCAGGAGGGGTATGGGAGCAGTACTTC.

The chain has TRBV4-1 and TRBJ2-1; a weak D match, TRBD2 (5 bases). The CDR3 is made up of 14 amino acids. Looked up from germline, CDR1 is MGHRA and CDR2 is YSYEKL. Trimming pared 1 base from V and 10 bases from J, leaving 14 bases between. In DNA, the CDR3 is TGCGCCAGCAGCCAAGTTGGGTCGGGGAACGAGCAGTTCTTC. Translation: CASSQVGSGNEQFF.

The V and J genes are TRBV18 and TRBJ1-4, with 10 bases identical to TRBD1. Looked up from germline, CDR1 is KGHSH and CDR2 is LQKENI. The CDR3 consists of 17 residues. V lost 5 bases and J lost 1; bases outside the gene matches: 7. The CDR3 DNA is TGTGCCAGCTCAGCCCAGGACAGGGGGAAAACTAATGAAAAACTGTTTTTT. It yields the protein CASSAQDRGKTNEKLFF. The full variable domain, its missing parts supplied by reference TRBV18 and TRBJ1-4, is NAGVMQNPRHLVRRRGQEARLRCSPMKGHSHVYWYRQLPEEGLKFMVYLQKENIIDESGMPKERFSAEFPKEGPSILRIQQVVRGDSAAYFCASSAQDRGKTNEKLFFGSGTQLSVL.

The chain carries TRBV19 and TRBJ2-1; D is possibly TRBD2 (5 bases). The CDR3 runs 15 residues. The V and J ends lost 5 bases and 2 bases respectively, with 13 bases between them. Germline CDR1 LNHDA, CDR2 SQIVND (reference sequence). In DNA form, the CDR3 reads TGTGCCAGTAGTGGTGCGGAGGTACCCTACAATGAGCAGTTCTTC. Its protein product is CASSGAEVPYNEQFF.

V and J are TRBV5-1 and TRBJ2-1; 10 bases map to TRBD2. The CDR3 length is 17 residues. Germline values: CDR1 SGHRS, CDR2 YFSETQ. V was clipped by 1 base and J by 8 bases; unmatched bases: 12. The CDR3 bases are TGCGCCAGCAGCTTGTCCCCAGCGGGAGGGCCTGTATATGAGCAGTTCTTC. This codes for CASSLSPAGGPVYEQFF.

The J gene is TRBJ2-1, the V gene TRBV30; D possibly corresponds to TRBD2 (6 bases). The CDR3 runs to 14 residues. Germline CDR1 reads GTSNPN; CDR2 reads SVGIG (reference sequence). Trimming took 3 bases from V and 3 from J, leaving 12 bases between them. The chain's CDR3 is CAWSPEAGYNEQFF. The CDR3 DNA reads TGTGCCTGGAGCCCAGAAGCGGGCTACAATGAGCAGTTCTTC. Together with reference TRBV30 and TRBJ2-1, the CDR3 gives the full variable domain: SQTIHQWPATLVQPVGSPLSLECTVEGTSNPNLYWYRQAAGRGLQLLFYSVGIGQISSEVPQNLSASRPQDRQFILSSKKLLLSDSGFYLCAWSPEAGYNEQFFGPGTRLTVL.

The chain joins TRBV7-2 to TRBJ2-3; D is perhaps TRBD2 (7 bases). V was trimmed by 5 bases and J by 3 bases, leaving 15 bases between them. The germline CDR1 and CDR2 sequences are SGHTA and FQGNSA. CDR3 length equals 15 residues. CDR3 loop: CASSDPGGPTDTQYF. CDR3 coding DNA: TGTGCCAGCAGCGACCCCGGGGGGCCGACAGATACGCAGTATTTT.

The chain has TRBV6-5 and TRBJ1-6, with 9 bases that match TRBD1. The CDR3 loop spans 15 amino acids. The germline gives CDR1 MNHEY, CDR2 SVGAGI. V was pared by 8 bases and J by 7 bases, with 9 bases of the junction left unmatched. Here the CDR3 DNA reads TGTGCCAGCGGGGGTCGGACAGGGGTAAATTCACCCCTCCACTTT. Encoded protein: CASGGRTGVNSPLHF.

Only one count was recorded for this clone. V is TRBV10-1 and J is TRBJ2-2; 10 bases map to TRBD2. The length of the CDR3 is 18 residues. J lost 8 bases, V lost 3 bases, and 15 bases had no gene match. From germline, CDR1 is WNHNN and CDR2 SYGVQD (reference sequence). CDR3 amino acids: CASSEKREGIGRRGELFF. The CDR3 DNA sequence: TGCGCCAGCAGTGAAAAGCGGGAGGGCATCGGCAGAAGGGGGGAGCTGTTTTTT.

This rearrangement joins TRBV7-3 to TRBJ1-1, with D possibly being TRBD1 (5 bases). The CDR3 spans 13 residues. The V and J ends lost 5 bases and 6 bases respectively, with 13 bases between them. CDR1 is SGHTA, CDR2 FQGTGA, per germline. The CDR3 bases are TGTGCCAGCAGCGTTGGTGGGGGGGCTGAAGCTTTCTTT. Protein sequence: CASSVGGGAEAFF. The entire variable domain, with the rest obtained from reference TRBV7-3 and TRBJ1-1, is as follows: GAGVSQTPSNKVTEKGKYVELRCDPISGHTALYWYRQSLGQGPEFLIYFQGTGAADDSGLPNDRFFAVRPEGSVSTLKIQRTERGDSAVYLCASSVGGGAEAFFGQGTRLTVV.

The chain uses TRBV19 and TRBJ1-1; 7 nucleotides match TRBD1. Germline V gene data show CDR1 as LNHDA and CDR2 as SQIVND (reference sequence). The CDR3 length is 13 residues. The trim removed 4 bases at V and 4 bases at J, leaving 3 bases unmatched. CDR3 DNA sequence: TGTGCCAGTAGTAGACAGGGTACCACTGAAGCTTTCTTT. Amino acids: CASSRQGTTEAFF.

CDR3 sequence reads: CASSQDPGGRRNSPLHF. The CDR3 nucleotides read TGCGCCAGCAGCCAAGATCCTGGGGGCAGGCGTAATTCACCCCTCCACTTT. The gene calls are TRBV4-1 and TRBJ1-6, with D perhaps matching TRBD1 (6 bases). CDR3 length: 17 residues. Germline CDR1 is MGHRA and CDR2 is YSYEKL. Trimming took 0 bases from V and 6 from J, leaving 15 bases between them.

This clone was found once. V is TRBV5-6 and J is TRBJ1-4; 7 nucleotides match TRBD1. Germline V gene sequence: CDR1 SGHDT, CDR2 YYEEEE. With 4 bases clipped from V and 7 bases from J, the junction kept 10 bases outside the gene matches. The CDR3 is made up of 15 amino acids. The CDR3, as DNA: TGTGCCAGCAGCCCGCACAGGGGAGGAAGTGAAAAACTGTTTTTT. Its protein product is CASSPHRGGSEKLFF.

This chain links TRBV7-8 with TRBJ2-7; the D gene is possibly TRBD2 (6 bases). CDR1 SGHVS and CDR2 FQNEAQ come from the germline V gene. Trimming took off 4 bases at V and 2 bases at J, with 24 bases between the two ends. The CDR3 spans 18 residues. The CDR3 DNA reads TGTGCCAGCAGCTCCGGAGAGCATCAGGTCCGCGGGGCCTACGAGCAGTACTTC. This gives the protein CASSSGEHQVRGAYEQYF.

The CDR3, as DNA: TGTGCCAGCAATGAGGCAGCCAAAAACATTCAGTACTTC. Protein: CASNEAAKNIQYF. The chain carries TRBV28 and TRBJ2-4; D ambiguous. The germline gives CDR1 MDHEN, CDR2 SYDVKM. The CDR3 is 13 amino acids. V lost 7 bases and J 0 bases, leaving 7 bases between the germline ends.